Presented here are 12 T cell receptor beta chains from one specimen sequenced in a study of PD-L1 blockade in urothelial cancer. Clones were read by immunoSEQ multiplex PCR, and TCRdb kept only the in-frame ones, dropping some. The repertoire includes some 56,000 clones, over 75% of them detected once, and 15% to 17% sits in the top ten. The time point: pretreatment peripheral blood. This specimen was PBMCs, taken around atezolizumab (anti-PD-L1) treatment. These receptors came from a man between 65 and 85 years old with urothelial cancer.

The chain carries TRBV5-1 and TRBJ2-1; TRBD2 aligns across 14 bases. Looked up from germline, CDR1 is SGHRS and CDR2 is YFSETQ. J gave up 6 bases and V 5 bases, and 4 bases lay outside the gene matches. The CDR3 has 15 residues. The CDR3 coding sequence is TGCGCCAGCAGGGTGGGACTAGCGGGAGCCAATGAGCAGTTCTTC. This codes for CASRVGLAGANEQFF. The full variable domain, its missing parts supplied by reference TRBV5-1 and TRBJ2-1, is KAGVTQTPRYLIKTRGQQVTLSCSPISGHRSVSWYQQTPGQGLQFLFEYFSETQRNKGNFPGRFSGRQFSNSRSEMNVSTLELGDSALYLCASRVGLAGANEQFFGPGTRLTVL.

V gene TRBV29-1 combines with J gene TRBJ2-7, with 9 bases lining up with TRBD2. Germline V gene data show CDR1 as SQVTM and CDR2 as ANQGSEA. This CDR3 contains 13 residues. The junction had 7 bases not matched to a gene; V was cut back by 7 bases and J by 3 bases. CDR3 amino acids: CSGTTSGVYEQYF. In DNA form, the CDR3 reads TGCAGCGGGACGACTAGCGGAGTCTACGAGCAGTACTTC.

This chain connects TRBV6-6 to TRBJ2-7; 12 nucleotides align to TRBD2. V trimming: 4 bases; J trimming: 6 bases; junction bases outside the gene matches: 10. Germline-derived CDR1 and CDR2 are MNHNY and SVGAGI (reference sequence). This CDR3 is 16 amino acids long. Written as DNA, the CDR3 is TGTGCCAGCAGTTCCTTCGGACTAGCGGGGTTAGGCGAGCAGTACTTC. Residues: CASSSFGLAGLGEQYF.

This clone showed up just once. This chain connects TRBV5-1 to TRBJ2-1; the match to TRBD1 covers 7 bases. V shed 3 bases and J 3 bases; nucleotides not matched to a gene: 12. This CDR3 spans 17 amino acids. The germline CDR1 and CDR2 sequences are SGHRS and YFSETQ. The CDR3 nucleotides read TGCGCCAGCAGCTATACCCCTACAGGGGAGCTCTACAATGAGCAGTTCTTC. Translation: CASSYTPTGELYNEQFF.

Here the CDR3 reads CASRTGETYEQYF. The CDR3 coding sequence is TGTGCCAGCCGGACAGGGGAAACCTACGAGCAGTACTTC. This chain links TRBV2 with TRBJ2-7, with TRBD1 matching over 9 bases. V dropped 8 bases and J dropped 2; count of bases not matched to a gene: 4. The CDR3 extends over 13 amino acids. Germline assignment: CDR1 SNHLY and CDR2 FYNNEI.

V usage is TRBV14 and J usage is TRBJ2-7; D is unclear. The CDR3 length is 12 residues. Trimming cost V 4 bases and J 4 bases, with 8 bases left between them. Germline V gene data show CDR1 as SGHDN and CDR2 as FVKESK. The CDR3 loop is CASSPTPYEQYF. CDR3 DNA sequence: TGTGCCAGCAGCCCTACGCCATACGAGCAGTACTTC.

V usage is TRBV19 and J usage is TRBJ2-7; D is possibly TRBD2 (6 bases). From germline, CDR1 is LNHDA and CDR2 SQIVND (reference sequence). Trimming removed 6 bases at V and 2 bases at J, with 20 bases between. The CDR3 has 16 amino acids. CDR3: CASSPEVGGFPYEQYF. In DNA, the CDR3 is TGTGCCAGTAGCCCCGAGGTTGGAGGGTTCCCCTACGAGCAGTACTTC.

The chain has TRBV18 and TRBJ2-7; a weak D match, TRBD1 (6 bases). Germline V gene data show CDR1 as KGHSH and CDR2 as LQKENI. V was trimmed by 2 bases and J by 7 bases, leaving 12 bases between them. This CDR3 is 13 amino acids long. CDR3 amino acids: CASSPDLRGEQYF. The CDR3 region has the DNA TGTGCCAGCTCACCAGATCTAAGGGGGGAGCAGTACTTC.

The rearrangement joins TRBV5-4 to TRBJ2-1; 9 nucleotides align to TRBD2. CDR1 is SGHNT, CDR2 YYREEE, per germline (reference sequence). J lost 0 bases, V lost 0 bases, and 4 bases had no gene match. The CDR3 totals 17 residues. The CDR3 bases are TGTGCCAGCAGCTTGGGACTAGCGGCGAGCTCCTACAATGAGCAGTTCTTC. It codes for CASSLGLAASSYNEQFF.

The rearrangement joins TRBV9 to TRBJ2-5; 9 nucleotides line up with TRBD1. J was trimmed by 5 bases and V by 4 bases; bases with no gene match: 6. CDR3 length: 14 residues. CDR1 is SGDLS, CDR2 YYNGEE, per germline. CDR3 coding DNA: TGTGCCAGCAGCCTCACAGGGGGCGCGGAGACCCAGTACTTC. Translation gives CASSLTGGAETQYF.

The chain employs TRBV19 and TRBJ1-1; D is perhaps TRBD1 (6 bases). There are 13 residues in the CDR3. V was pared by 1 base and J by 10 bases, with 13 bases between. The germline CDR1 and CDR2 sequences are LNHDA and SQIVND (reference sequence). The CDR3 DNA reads TGTGCCAGTAGTATAGGCCAAGGGGGGGGAGCTTTCTTT. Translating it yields CASSIGQGGGAFF. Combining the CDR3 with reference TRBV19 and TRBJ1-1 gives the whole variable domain DGGITQSPKYLFRKEGQNVTLSCEQNLNHDAMYWYRQDPGQGLRLIYYSQIVNDFQKGDIAEGYSVSREKKESFPLTVTSAQKNPTAFYLCASSIGQGGGAFFGQGTRLTVV.

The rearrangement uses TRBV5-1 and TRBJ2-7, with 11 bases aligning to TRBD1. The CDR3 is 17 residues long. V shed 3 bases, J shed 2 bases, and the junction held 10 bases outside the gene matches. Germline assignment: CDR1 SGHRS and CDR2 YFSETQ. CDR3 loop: CASSYQPGQGVPYEQYF. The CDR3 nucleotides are TGCGCCAGCAGCTATCAACCGGGACAGGGGGTTCCCTACGAGCAGTACTTC.